This TCR beta chain is drawn from a study of blood T cell repertoires in COVID-19. The germline V gene has CDR1 MNHEY and CDR2 SVGAGI. V lost 6 bases, J lost 7 bases, and 21 bases lay in between. The CDR3 extends over 15 amino acids. Here immunoSEQ multiplex PCR was the method, and the copy in TCRdb shows in-frame clones only, minus some. The sample contains about 160,000 clones, 75% to 90% of which appear only once. The source is a human donor with acute or convalescent COVID-19. The donor label of this sample is uncertain. Sequenced sample: peripheral blood. J is TRBJ1-2 and V is TRBV6-5; maybe TRBD1 (6 bases). Here the CDR3 DNA reads TGTGCCAGCAGGCTCCACGGGGGGCCAAGTGGTGGCTACACCTTC. It codes for CASRLHGGPSGGYTF.